This T cell receptor beta chain stems from a study of PD-L1 blockade in urothelial cancer. Described time point: peripheral blood 6 weeks after treatment start. The CDR3 is made up of 18 amino acids. V lost 2 bases, J lost 5 bases, and 24 bases lay in between. The assay was immunoSEQ multiplex PCR, and TCRdb's table has in-frame clones only and misses some. The sample carries under 150,000 clones, roughly 91% recorded once. Material: PBMCs, obtained around atezolizumab (anti-PD-L1) treatment. This receptor was identified in a man between 60 and 75 years old with urothelial cancer. The chain is built from TRBV23-1 and TRBJ2-5; a possible D gene is TRBD2 (6 bases). TRBV23-1 is classed as an ORF, of uncertain function. CDR3 amino acids: CASSQPSAGTGVMETQYF. The CDR3 DNA sequence: TGCGCCAGCAGTCAACCCTCGGCAGGGACGGGGGTTATGGAGACCCAGTACTTC.